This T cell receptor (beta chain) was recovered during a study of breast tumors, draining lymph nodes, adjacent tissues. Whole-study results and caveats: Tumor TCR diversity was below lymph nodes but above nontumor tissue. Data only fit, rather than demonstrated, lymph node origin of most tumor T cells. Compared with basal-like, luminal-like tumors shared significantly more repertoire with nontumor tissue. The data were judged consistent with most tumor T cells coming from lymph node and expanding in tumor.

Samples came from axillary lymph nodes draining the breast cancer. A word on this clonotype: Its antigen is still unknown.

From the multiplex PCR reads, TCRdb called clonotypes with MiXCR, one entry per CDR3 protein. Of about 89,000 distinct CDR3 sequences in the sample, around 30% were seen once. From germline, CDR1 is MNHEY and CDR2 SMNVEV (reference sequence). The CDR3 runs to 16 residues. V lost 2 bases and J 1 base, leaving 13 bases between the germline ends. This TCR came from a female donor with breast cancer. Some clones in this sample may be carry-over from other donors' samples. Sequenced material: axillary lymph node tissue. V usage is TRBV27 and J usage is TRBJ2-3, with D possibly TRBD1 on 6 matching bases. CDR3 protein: CASSLGGPGGTDTQYF. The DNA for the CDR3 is TGTGCCAGCAGTTTAGGGGGACCAGGGGGCACAGATACGCAGTATTTT.